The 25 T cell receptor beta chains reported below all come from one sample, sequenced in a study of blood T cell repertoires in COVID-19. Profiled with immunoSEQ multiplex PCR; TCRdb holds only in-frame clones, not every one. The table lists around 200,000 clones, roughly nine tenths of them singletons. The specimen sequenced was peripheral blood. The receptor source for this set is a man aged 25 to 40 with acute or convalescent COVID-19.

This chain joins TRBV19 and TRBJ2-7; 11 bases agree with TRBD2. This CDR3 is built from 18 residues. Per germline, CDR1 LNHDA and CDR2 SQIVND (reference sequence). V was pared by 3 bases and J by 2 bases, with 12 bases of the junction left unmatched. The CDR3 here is CASSIGAKASGRTYEQYF. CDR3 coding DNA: TGTGCCAGTAGTATCGGAGCCAAGGCTAGCGGGAGGACCTACGAGCAGTACTTC.

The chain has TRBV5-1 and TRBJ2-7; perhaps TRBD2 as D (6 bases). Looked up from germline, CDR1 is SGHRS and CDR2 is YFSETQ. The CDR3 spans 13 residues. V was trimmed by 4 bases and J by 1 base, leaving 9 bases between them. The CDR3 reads CASSVGSSYEQYF. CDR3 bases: TGCGCCAGCAGCGTCGGGAGTTCCTACGAGCAGTACTTC.

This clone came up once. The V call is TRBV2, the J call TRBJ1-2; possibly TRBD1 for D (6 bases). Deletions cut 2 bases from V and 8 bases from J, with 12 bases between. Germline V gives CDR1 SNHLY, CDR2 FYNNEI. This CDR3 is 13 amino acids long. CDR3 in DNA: TGTGCCAGCAGTGAAAACAGGGAGGGCGGCTACACCTTC. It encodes CASSENREGGYTF.

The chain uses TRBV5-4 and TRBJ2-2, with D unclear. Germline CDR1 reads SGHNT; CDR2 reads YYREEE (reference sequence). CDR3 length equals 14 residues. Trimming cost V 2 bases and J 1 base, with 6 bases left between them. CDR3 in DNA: TGTGCCAGCAGCTTCACTGGGAACACCGGGGAGCTGTTTTTT. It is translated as CASSFTGNTGELFF.

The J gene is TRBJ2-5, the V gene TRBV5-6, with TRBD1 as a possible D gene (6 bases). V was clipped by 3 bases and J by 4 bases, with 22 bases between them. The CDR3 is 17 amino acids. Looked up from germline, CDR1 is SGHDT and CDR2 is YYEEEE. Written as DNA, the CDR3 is TGTGCCAGCAGCTCTCGAGTGTTAAGACAGGACACAGAGACCCAGTACTTC. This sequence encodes CASSSRVLRQDTETQYF.

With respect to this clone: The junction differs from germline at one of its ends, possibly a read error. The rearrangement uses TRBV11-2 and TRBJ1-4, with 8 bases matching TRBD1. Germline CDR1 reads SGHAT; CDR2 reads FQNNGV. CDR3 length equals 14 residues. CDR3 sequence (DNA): TGTGCCAGCAGCTTAGACCCAATTACAGGGGGGCGTGTTTTT. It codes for CASSLDPITGGRVF.

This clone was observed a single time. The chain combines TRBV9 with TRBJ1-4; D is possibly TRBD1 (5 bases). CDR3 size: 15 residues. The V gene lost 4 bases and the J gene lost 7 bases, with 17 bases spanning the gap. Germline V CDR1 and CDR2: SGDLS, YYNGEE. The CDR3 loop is CASSQSQGKVEKLFF. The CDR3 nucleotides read TGTGCCAGCAGCCAAAGCCAGGGCAAGGTTGAAAAACTGTTTTTT.

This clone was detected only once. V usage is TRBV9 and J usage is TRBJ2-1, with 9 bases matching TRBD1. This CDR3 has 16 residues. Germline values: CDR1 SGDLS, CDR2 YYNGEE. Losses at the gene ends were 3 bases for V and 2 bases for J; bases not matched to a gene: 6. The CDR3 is CASSAQGARAYNEQFF. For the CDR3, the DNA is TGTGCCAGCAGCGCACAGGGGGCTAGGGCCTACAATGAGCAGTTCTTC.

The CDR3 spells CASSKTGGSNQPQHF. The CDR3, as DNA: TGTGCCAGCAGCAAAACAGGGGGTAGCAATCAGCCCCAGCATTTT. V and J are TRBV7-3 and TRBJ1-5; 8 positions match TRBD1. This CDR3 contains 15 residues. Germline CDR1 SGHTA, CDR2 FQGTGA. V gave up 5 bases and J gave up 0 bases; unmatched junction bases: 3.

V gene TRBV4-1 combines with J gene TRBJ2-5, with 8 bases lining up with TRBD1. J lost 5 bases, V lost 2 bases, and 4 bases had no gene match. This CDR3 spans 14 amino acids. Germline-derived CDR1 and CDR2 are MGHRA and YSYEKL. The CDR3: CASSQQGAGETQYF. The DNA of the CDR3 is TGCGCCAGCAGCCAACAGGGGGCGGGGGAGACCCAGTACTTC.

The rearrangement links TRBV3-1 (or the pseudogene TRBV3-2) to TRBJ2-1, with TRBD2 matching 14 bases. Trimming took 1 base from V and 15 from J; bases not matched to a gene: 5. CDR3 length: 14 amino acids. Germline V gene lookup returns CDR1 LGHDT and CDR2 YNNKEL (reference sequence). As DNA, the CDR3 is TGTGCCAGCAGCCAAGGCGTCGGACTAGCGGGAGGGTTCTTC. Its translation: CASSQGVGLAGGFF.

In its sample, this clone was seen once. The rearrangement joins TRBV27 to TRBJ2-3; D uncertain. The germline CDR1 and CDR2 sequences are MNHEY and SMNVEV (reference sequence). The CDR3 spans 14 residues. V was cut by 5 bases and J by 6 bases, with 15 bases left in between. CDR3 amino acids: CASSQKTPRDTQYF. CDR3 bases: TGTGCCAGCAGTCAAAAGACCCCTAGGGATACGCAGTATTTT.

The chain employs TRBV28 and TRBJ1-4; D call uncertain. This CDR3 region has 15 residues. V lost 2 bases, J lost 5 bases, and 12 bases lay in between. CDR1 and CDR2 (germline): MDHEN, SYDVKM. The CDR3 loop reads CASSLVGRENEKLFF. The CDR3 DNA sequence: TGTGCCAGCAGTTTAGTTGGGAGAGAGAATGAAAAACTGTTTTTT. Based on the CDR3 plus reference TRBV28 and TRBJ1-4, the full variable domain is DVKVTQSSRYLVKRTGEKVFLECVQDMDHENMFWYRQDPGLGLRLIYFSYDVKMKEKGDIPEGYSVSREKKERFSLILESASTNQTSMYLCASSLVGRENEKLFFGSGTQLSVL.

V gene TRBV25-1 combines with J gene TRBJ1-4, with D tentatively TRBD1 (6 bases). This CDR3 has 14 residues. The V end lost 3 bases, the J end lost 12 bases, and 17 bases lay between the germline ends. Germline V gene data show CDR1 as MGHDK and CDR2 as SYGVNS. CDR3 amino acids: CASSEDRPLSELFF. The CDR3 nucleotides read TGTGCCAGCAGTGAGGACAGACCTCTTTCGGAACTGTTTTTT.

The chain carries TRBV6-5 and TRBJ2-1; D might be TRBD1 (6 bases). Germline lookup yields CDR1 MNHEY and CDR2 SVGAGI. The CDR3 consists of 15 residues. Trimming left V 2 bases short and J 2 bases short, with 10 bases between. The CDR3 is CASSYATGTYNEQFF. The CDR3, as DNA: TGTGCCAGCAGTTACGCAACAGGGACCTACAATGAGCAGTTCTTC.

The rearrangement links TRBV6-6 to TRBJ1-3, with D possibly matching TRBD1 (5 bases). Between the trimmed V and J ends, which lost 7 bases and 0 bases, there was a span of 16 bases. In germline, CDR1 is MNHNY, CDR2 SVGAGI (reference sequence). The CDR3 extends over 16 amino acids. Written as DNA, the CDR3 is TGTGCCAGCAAAAGACAGTTAATGAGCTCTGGAAACACCATATATTTT. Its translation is CASKRQLMSSGNTIYF.

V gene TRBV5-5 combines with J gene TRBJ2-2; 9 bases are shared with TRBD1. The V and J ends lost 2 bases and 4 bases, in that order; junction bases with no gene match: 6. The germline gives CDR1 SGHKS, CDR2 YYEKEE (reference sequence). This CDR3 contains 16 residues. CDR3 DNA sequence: TGTGCCAGCAGCTTTCTCCGGGACAGGGCCACCGGGGAGCTGTTTTTT. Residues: CASSFLRDRATGELFF.

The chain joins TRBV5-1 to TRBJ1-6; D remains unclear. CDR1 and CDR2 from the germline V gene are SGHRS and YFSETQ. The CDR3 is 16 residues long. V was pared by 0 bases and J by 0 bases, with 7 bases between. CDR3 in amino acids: CASSLGPSSYNSPLHF. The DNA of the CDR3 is TGCGCCAGCAGCTTGGGTCCCAGCTCCTATAATTCACCCCTCCACTTT.

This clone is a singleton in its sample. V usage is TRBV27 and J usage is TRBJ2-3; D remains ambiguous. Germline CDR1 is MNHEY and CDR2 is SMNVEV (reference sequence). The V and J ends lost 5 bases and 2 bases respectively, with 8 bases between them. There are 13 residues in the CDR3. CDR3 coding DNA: TGTGCCAGCAGTCCACTCGACACAGATACGCAGTATTTT. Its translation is CASSPLDTDTQYF.

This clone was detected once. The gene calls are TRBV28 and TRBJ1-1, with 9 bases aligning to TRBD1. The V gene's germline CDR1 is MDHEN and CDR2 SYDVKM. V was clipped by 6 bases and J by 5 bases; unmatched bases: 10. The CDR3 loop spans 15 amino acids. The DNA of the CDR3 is TGTGCCAGCAGGACTCGACAGGGGGGAGTAACTGAAGCTTTCTTT. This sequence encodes CASRTRQGGVTEAFF.

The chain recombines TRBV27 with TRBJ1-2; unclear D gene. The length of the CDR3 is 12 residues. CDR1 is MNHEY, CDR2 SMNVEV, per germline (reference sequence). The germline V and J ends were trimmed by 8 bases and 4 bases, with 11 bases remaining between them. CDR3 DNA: TGTGCCAGCTGGCGGCAGCCCTATGGCTACACCTTC. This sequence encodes CASWRQPYGYTF.

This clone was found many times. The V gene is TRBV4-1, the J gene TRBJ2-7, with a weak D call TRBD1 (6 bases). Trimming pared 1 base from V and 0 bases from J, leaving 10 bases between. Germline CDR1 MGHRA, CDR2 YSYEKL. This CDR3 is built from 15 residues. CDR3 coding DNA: TGCGCCAGCAGCCAAGGGGGGCATAGCTCCTACGAGCAGTACTTC. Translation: CASSQGGHSSYEQYF.

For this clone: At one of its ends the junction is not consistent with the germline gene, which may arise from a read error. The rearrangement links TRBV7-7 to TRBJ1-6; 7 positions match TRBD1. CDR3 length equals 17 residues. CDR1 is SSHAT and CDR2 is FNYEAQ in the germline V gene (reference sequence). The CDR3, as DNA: TGTGCTAGCAGCTTAGTGACAGGGTATCCATCACATTCACCCCTCCACTTT. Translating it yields CASSLVTGYPSHSPLHF.

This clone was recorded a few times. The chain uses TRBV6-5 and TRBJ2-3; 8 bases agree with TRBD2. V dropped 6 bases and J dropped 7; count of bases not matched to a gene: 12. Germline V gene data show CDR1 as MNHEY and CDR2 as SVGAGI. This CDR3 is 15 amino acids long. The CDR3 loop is CASSREGPPLNTQYF. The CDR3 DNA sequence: TGTGCCAGCAGCCGGGAGGGTCCCCCCCTGAATACGCAGTATTTT.

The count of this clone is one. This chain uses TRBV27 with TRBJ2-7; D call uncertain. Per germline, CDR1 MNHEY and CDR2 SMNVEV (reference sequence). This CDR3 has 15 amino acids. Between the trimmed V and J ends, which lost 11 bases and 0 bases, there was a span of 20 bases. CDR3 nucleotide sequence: TGTGCCTCGCGGCGGAACCCGAATTACTCCTACGAGCAGTACTTC. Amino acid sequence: CASRRNPNYSYEQYF.